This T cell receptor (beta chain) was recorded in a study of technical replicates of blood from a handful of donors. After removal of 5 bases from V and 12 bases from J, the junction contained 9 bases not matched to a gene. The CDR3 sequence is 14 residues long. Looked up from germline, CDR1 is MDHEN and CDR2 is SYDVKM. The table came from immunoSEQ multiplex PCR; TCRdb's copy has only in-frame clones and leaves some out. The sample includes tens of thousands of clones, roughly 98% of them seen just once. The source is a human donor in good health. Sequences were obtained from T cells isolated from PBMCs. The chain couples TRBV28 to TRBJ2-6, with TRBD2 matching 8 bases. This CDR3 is CASSDGGVRFVLTF. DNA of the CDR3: TGTGCCAGCAGTGACGGGGGGGTGAGGTTCGTCCTGACTTTC.